This TCR beta chain was identified during a study of cytotoxic CD8 clonotypes in ibrutinib-treated CLL. Study-wide context: Partial responses totalled some 24 and complete responses 2; after median approximately 74 months, about 15 remained remitted and roughly twelve progressed.

The planned depth of sequencing spanned 1 in 200,000 to 1 in 1 million T cells. Sequencing was performed with immunoSEQ multiplex PCR; in TCRdb, only in-frame clones are kept and a portion is missing. The data show 35,000 to 55,000 clones, 69% seen once. Per the germline V gene, CDR1 is SGHAT and CDR2 is FQDESV (reference sequence). The V end lost 2 bases, the J end lost 4 bases, and 8 bases lay between the germline ends. The CDR3 is made up of 13 amino acids. Sequenced here: PBMCs, sampled after 12 months of ibrutinib treatment. This chain connects TRBV11-1 to TRBJ1-1; no clear D. The sequence was obtained from a human donor with chronic lymphocytic leukemia. As DNA, the CDR3 is TGTGCCAGCAGCTTACAGGAAACCACTGAAGCTTTCTTT. It translates to CASSLQETTEAFF.